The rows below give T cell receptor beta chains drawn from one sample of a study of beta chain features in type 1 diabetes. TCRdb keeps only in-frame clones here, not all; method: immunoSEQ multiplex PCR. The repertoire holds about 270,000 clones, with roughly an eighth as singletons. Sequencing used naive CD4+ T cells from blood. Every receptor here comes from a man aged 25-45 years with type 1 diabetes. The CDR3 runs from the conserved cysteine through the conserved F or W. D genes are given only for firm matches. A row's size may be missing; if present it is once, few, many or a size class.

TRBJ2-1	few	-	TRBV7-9	CASSLQGYEQFF	TGTGCCAGCAGCTTGCAGGGATATGAGCAGTTCTTC
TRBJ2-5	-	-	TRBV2	CARGEGPAETQYF	TGTGCCAGAGGGGAAGGGCCCGCAGAGACCCAGTACTTC
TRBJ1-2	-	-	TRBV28	CASSLGTTPYGYTF	TGTGCCAGCAGTTTGGGGACAACCCCCTATGGCTACACCTTC
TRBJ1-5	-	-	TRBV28	CASSFEGGGNQPQHF	TGTGCCAGCAGTTTCGAGGGGGGGGGCAATCAGCCCCAGCATTTT
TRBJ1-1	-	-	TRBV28	CATPGAWTEAFF	TGTGCCACCCCAGGGGCTTGGACTGAAGCTTTCTTT
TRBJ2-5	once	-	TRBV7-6	CASSTRGRETQYF	TGTGCCAGCAGCACCAGAGGGAGAGAGACCCAGTACTTC
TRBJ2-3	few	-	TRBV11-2	CASKTRTDTQYF	TGTGCCAGCAAAACACGAACAGATACGCAGTATTTT
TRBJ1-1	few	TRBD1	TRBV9	CASSVGRGLDTEAFF	TGTGCCAGCAGCGTAGGCAGGGGGCTCGACACTGAAGCTTTCTTT
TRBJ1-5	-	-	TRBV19	CASRGAGNQPQHF	TGTGCCAGTAGGGGAGCCGGCAATCAGCCCCAGCATTTT
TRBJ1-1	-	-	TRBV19	CASSIEARGNTEAFF	TGTGCCAGTAGTATAGAGGCCCGGGGGAACACTGAAGCTTTCTTT